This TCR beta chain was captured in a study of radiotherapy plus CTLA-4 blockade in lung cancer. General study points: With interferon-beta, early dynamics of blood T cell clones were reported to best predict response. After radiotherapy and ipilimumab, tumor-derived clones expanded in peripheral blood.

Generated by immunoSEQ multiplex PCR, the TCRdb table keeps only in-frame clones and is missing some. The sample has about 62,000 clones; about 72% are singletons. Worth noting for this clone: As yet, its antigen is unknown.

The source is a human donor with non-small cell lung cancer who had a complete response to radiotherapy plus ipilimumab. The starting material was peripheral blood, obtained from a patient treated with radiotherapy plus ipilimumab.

Here the CDR3 DNA reads TGCGCCAGCAGCCCGCGATATAGGACTAGCGGAGCCTCCTACGAGCAGTACTTC. This codes for CASSPRYRTSGASYEQYF. The chain links TRBV4-1 to TRBJ2-7; 10 bases align to TRBD2. The V gene end was trimmed by 4 bases and the J gene end by 0 bases; junction bases not matched to a gene: 12. Germline assignment: CDR1 MGHRA and CDR2 YSYEKL. CDR3 length equals 18 residues.